This T cell receptor (beta chain) is from a study of tumor and adjacent non-tumor tissue in lung cancer. Overall study context: Stage I to III disease affected some 11 men and 5 women aged about 31 to 76. On average, productive TCRbeta reads reached roughly 4.2 million per sample. General observations from the study: Compared with tumor, normal lung showed significantly lower TCR diversity. Tumor repertoires had a smaller top 100 clone share than normal lung.

The template was RNA from unsorted bulk tissue. TCRbeta libraries were built with three rounds of nested PCR, modified from ARM-PCR. MiXCR, run by TCRdb on the multiplex PCR reads, gives a single entry per CDR3 protein. The sample includes about 82,000 distinct CDR3 sequences, over 75% of them seen just once. Germline V gene data show CDR1 as MNHEY and CDR2 as SVGEGT. CDR3 length equals 14 residues. A word on this clonotype: Its antigen is unidentified. Sequence at one end of the junction differs from germline and may be a read error.

The TCR sequence derives from a woman aged 45-65 years with non-small cell lung cancer. Sequencing was done on a sample of lung tumor tissue. The chain carries TRBV6-2 or TRBV6-3 and TRBJ2-2, with D tentatively TRBD2 (5 bases). In nucleotides, the CDR3 is TGTGTCAGCAGTTGGCAGTCGAACACCGGGGAGCTGCTTTTT. Its translation: CVSSWQSNTGELLF.